Each of the 19 T cell receptor beta chains below was sequenced from the same sample in a study of breast tumors, draining lymph nodes, adjacent tissues. MiXCR, applied by TCRdb to the multiplex PCR reads, yields one record per CDR3 protein. The sample records about 140,000 distinct CDR3 sequences, around a third being singletons. Axillary draining lymph nodes of breast cancer patients supplied the node samples. The material sequenced was axillary lymph node tissue. These receptor sequences come from a female donor with breast cancer. Some clones in this sample may be carry-over from other donors' samples.

This clonotype was detected ten times or more. The genes are TRBV29-1 and TRBJ1-1; tentative D call: TRBD1 (5 bases). V lost 4 bases to trimming and J lost 0 bases, with 9 bases between them. CDR3 size: 13 residues. The germline gives CDR1 SQVTM, CDR2 ANQGSEA. The CDR3 bases are TGCAGCGTTGCGGGACTTTTGAACACTGAAGCTTTCTTT. Its protein is CSVAGLLNTEAFF.

This clonotype was counted many times. J is TRBJ2-5 and V is TRBV20-1, with 9 bases matching TRBD2. The CDR3 runs 13 residues. The trim removed 6 bases at V and 5 bases at J, leaving 7 bases unmatched. CDR1 and CDR2 from the germline V gene are DFQATT and SNEGSKA (reference sequence). The CDR3 nucleotides read TGCAGTGCCCTGAGCGGGGGGAGCGAGACCCAGTACTTC. It codes for CSALSGGSETQYF.

This clonotype was counted ten times or more. The V call is TRBV27, the J call TRBJ1-6; D is possibly TRBD1 (5 bases). V was cut by 3 bases and J by 7 bases, with 13 bases left in between. Germline V gene data show CDR1 as MNHEY and CDR2 as SMNVEV (reference sequence). The CDR3 spans 15 residues. The CDR3 here is CASSFEGAYNSPLHF. Written as DNA, the CDR3 is TGTGCCAGCAGTTTTGAAGGGGCATACAATTCACCCCTCCACTTT.

This clonotype occurred many times. This CDR3 is CASSPNRDLLGGELFF. The DNA for the CDR3 is TGTGCCAGTAGCCCAAACCGGGACCTACTGGGCGGGGAGCTGTTTTTT. This chain links TRBV19 with TRBJ2-2, with D possibly being TRBD1 or TRBD2 (5 bases each). Germline CDR1 reads LNHDA; CDR2 reads SQIVND (reference sequence). V lost 6 bases to trimming and J lost 7 bases, with 21 bases between them. The CDR3 totals 16 residues.

This clonotype was detected ten times or more. The chain is built from TRBV20-1 and TRBJ2-1; D gene ambiguous. CDR3 length: 11 residues. Germline V CDR1 and CDR2: DFQATT, SNEGSKA (reference sequence). The V end was cut by 6 bases, the J end by 7 bases, with 10 bases between. The CDR3 spells CSASSRNEQFF. The CDR3, as DNA: TGCAGTGCCTCGAGCAGGAATGAGCAGTTCTTC.

The chain links TRBV20-1 to TRBJ2-5; TRBD2 aligns across 9 bases. CDR1 and CDR2 from the germline V gene are DFQATT and SNEGSKA (reference sequence). The CDR3 runs 15 residues. The junction had 8 bases not matched to a gene; V was cut back by 5 bases and J by 1 base. The CDR3 sequence: CSARTSGPGQETQYF. In DNA, the CDR3 is TGCAGTGCTCGCACTAGCGGGCCGGGCCAAGAGACCCAGTACTTC.

The chain combines TRBV5-5 with TRBJ2-1; D is unresolved. Per germline, CDR1 SGHKS and CDR2 YYEKEE (reference sequence). The V end was cut by 4 bases, the J end by 4 bases, with 15 bases between. The CDR3 is 15 residues long. CDR3 bases: TGTGCCAGCAGCAACGACGGAAGCTTATACAATGAGCAGTTCTTC. This gives the protein CASSNDGSLYNEQFF.

The genes are TRBV6-5 and TRBJ2-7, with 8 bases fitting TRBD1. CDR3 size: 14 residues. V lost 5 bases, J lost 0 bases, and 3 bases stayed unmatched. Germline CDR1 and CDR2: MNHEY and SVGAGI. The CDR3 reads CASSPGTGSYEQYF. CDR3 in DNA: TGTGCCAGCAGTCCCGGGACAGGCTCCTACGAGCAGTACTTC.

This clonotype was seen at least ten times. The J gene is TRBJ1-2, the V gene TRBV4-1; D uncertain. Looked up from germline, CDR1 is MGHRA and CDR2 is YSYEKL. Trimming took off 0 bases at V and 5 bases at J, with 13 bases between the two ends. CDR3 size: 15 residues. CDR3 nucleotides: TGCGCCAGCAGCCAAGATCCGAACCTGCGGTATGGCTACACCTTC. Encoded protein: CASSQDPNLRYGYTF.

This clonotype has at least ten counts. This sequence joins TRBV28 and TRBJ2-7; tentative D call: TRBD1 (6 bases). CDR3 size: 14 residues. Germline CDR1 and CDR2: MDHEN and SYDVKM. V lost 6 bases, J lost 5 bases, and 17 bases lay in between. The CDR3 here is CASRAGTSRDEQYF. The CDR3 DNA reads as TGTGCCAGCAGGGCCGGGACAAGCCGGGACGAGCAGTACTTC. Full variable domain (missing parts from reference TRBV28 and TRBJ2-7): DVKVTQSSRYLVKRTGEKVFLECVQDMDHENMFWYRQDPGLGLRLIYFSYDVKMKEKGDIPEGYSVSREKKERFSLILESASTNQTSMYLCASRAGTSRDEQYFGPGTRLTVT.

The table lists this clonotype with a few counts. The CDR3: CASSLMDARRSLHANYGYTF. CDR3 in DNA: TGTGCCAGCAGCTTAATGGACGCGCGGCGCTCTCTTCACGCTAACTATGGCTACACCTTC. The gene calls are TRBV7-9 and TRBJ1-2; no clear D gene. The CDR3 runs 20 residues. The V gene's germline CDR1 is SEHNR and CDR2 FQNEAQ (reference sequence). The V end was cut by 2 bases, the J end by 0 bases, with 25 bases between.

The chain combines TRBV7-8 with TRBJ2-7; 10 bases match TRBD1. V lost 5 bases to trimming and J lost 6 bases; unmatched junction nucleotides: 4. This CDR3 region has 13 residues. Germline assignment: CDR1 SGHVS and CDR2 FQNEAQ. For the CDR3, the DNA is TGTGCCAGCAGCCGGACAGGGGGTTTCGAGCAGTACTTC. It is translated as CASSRTGGFEQYF.

The chain couples TRBV2 to TRBJ1-1, with 7 bases identical to TRBD1. The CDR3 has 13 residues. Germline trimming cut 6 bases from V and 0 bases from J; bases unmatched to any gene: 1. Germline loops: CDR1 SNHLY, CDR2 FYNNEI. CDR3 in amino acids: CASRGQMNTEAFF. CDR3 bases: TGTGCCAGCAGGGGACAGATGAACACTGAAGCTTTCTTT.

The table lists this clonotype with a few counts. The chain links TRBV9 to TRBJ1-1, with a tentative D call TRBD1 (5 bases). This CDR3 region has 13 residues. Trimming left V 8 bases short and J 1 base short, with 12 bases between. Germline lookup yields CDR1 SGDLS and CDR2 YYNGEE. CDR3 protein: CASNSQGNTEAFF. For the CDR3, the DNA is TGTGCCAGTAATTCGCAGGGGAACACTGAAGCTTTCTTT. The whole variable domain, filled in from reference TRBV9 and TRBJ1-1, reads DSGVTQTPKHLITATGQRVTLRCSPRSGDLSVYWYQQSLDQGLQFLIQYYNGEERAKGNILERFSAQQFPDLHSELNLSSLELGDSALYFCASNSQGNTEAFFGQGTRLTVV.

The chain couples TRBV20-1 to TRBJ2-7; 7 positions agree with TRBD1. The CDR3 is made up of 14 amino acids. The V gene end was trimmed by 1 base and the J gene end by 4 bases; junction bases not matched to a gene: 7. From germline, CDR1 is DFQATT and CDR2 SNEGSKA (reference sequence). CDR3 residues: CSARVDRVSYEQYF. The CDR3 DNA reads as TGCAGTGCTAGAGTTGACAGGGTCAGTTACGAGCAGTACTTC.

In its sample, this clonotype was seen a few times. The chain combines TRBV29-1 with TRBJ1-1; 7 nucleotides align to TRBD1. CDR1 and CDR2 from the germline V gene are SQVTM and ANQGSEA. The CDR3 extends over 13 amino acids. The V and J ends lost 8 bases and 1 base, in that order; junction bases with no gene match: 7. CDR3 nucleotide sequence: TGCAGCTCATCCGGACAGGAGAACACTGAAGCTTTCTTT. This translates into CSSSGQENTEAFF.

This clonotype was seen a few times. This sequence joins TRBV5-6 and TRBJ1-1; 8 positions agree with TRBD1. Germline CDR1 and CDR2: SGHDT and YYEEEE. The CDR3 is made up of 13 amino acids. After removal of 2 bases from V and 5 bases from J, the junction contained 2 bases not matched to a gene. CDR3 in amino acids: CASSFRGRTEAFF. CDR3 bases: TGTGCCAGCAGCTTCAGGGGGCGTACTGAAGCTTTCTTT.

This clonotype was observed at least ten times. V gene TRBV7-2 combines with J gene TRBJ1-2; D not certain. The V gene's germline CDR1 is SGHTA and CDR2 FQGNSA. The CDR3 runs 15 residues. Trimming removed 2 bases at V and 0 bases at J, with 10 bases between. The CDR3 region has the DNA TGTGCCAGCAGCTTAAACCGGGGAGCTAACTATGGCTACACCTTC. Translated: CASSLNRGANYGYTF.

Concerning this clonotype itself: The junction departs from the called germline gene at one end, perhaps through a read error. The chain employs TRBV11-2 and TRBJ1-1; 9 nucleotides line up with TRBD1. Germline V gene lookup returns CDR1 SGHAT and CDR2 FQNNGV. The CDR3 totals 14 residues. CDR3 in DNA: TGTGCCAGCAGCGCGGGACAGGGAAGTACTGGAGCTTTCTTT. This sequence encodes CASSAGQGSTGAFF.